The next 20 T cell receptor beta chains were all read from a single sample in a study of ipilimumab plus nivolumab after autologous stem cell transplantation. Clones were read by immunoSEQ multiplex PCR, and TCRdb kept only the in-frame ones, dropping some. The table records tens of thousands of clones, over 80% of them present only once. The sequenced sample was PBMCs, obtained in a trial of ipilimumab plus nivolumab as post-transplant consolidation. These receptors all come from a male donor with diffuse large B-cell lymphoma.

V is TRBV5-1 and J is TRBJ1-1; a weak D match, TRBD1 (5 bases). CDR1 SGHRS and CDR2 YFSETQ come from the germline V gene. The ends were cut back, 5 bases at V and 0 bases at J, with 11 bases in the middle. The CDR3 spans 14 residues. DNA of the CDR3: TGCGCCAGCAGGGTGGGGGGAATGAACACTGAAGCTTTCTTT. The encoded protein is CASRVGGMNTEAFF. The full variable domain, in which reference TRBV5-1 and TRBJ1-1 provide the parts outside the CDR3, is KAGVTQTPRYLIKTRGQQVTLSCSPISGHRSVSWYQQTPGQGLQFLFEYFSETQRNKGNFPGRFSGRQFSNSRSEMNVSTLELGDSALYLCASRVGGMNTEAFFGQGTRLTVV.

The chain has TRBV10-3 and TRBJ1-6; D gene unclear. The V gene's germline CDR1 is ENHRY and CDR2 SYGVKD. V lost 6 bases and J lost 0, with 9 bases in between. The CDR3 consists of 15 residues. CDR3 coding DNA: TGTGCCATCAGGACCGAAAGCTCCTATAATTCACCCCTCCACTTT. It specifies CAIRTESSYNSPLHF.

The table lists this clone with a few counts. The chain recombines TRBV7-9 with TRBJ2-1; a possible D gene is TRBD1 (5 bases). Germline CDR1 is SEHNR and CDR2 is FQNEAQ (reference sequence). Trimming shortened V by 3 bases and J by 6 bases, and 6 bases separated the two germline ends. The CDR3 runs 12 residues. DNA of the CDR3: TGTGCCAGCAGCTTCCAGGGCAATGAGCAGTTCTTC. Protein product: CASSFQGNEQFF.

The CDR3 loop is CASSPQGGSNTEAFF. The DNA for the CDR3 is TGTGCCAGCAGCCCCCAGGGGGGGTCTAACACTGAAGCTTTCTTT. The chain is built from TRBV7-9 and TRBJ1-1, with 7 positions matching TRBD1. With V trimmed by 5 bases and J by 2 bases, 8 bases remained unmatched. Germline V lookup: CDR1 SEHNR, CDR2 FQNEAQ (reference sequence). CDR3 size: 15 residues.

This chain uses TRBV4-1 with TRBJ2-3; D possibly corresponds to TRBD1 (5 bases). The CDR3 contains 15 residues. Trimming took off 1 base at V and 3 bases at J, with 11 bases between the two ends. Germline loops: CDR1 MGHRA, CDR2 YSYEKL. DNA for the CDR3: TGCGCCAGCAGCCAAGTCGGACCAGGGACAGATACGCAGTATTTT. Translated, it gives CASSQVGPGTDTQYF.

As for this clone: One end of the junction fails to match germline, which may point to a read error. The rearrangement uses TRBV19 and TRBJ2-7; TRBD1 or TRBD2 may be the D gene (6 bases each). The CDR3 runs 16 residues. CDR1 and CDR2 (germline): LNHDA, SQIVND (reference sequence). CDR3 in amino acids: CASSGGPLFGSYKQYF. CDR3 bases: TGTGCCAGTAGTGGGGGGCCCCTTTTTGGATCCTACAAGCAGTACTTC.

This sequence joins TRBV6-1 and TRBJ2-1; unclear D gene. CDR3 size: 12 residues. Germline CDR1 reads MNHNS; CDR2 reads SASEGT. The V end lost 3 bases, the J end lost 3 bases, and 3 bases lay between the germline ends. The CDR3 coding sequence is TGTGCCAGCAGTGACATCTACAATGAGCAGTTCTTC. This translates into CASSDIYNEQFF.

Only a few counts were recorded for this clone. V gene TRBV20-1 combines with J gene TRBJ2-1; no definite D call. From germline, CDR1 is DFQATT and CDR2 SNEGSKA (reference sequence). The CDR3 is made up of 11 amino acids. Trimming cost V 5 bases and J 7 bases, with 9 bases left between them. In nucleotides, the CDR3 is TGCAGTGCTGTAGGACGGAATGAGCAGTTCTTC. It is translated as CSAVGRNEQFF.

V usage is TRBV2 and J usage is TRBJ2-1, with D maybe TRBD2 (6 bases). Trimming removed 4 bases from V and 8 bases from J, with 21 bases in between. This CDR3 has 16 amino acids. Germline CDR1 SNHLY, CDR2 FYNNEI. CDR3 region: CASSVVRDPGGDEQFF. CDR3 DNA: TGTGCCAGCAGTGTCGTCCGGGACCCCGGGGGTGATGAGCAGTTCTTC.

There are a few counts of this clone. The genes are TRBV7-2 and TRBJ1-1; possibly TRBD1 for D (5 bases). Per germline, CDR1 SGHTA and CDR2 FQGNSA. The CDR3 length is 14 residues. Trimming shortened V by 3 bases and J by 7 bases, and 15 bases separated the two germline ends. The CDR3 spells CASSLAPGTGEAFF. The CDR3 nucleotides are TGTGCCAGCAGCTTGGCTCCAGGGACGGGTGAAGCTTTCTTT.

CDR3 loop: CASSKSRLQGEAFF. CDR3 DNA sequence: TGTGCCAGTAGTAAATCGAGATTGCAAGGTGAAGCTTTCTTT. The rearrangement uses TRBV19 and TRBJ1-1; D ambiguous. V lost 4 bases, J lost 7 bases, and 16 bases lay in between. The CDR3 contains 14 residues. The germline V gene has CDR1 LNHDA and CDR2 SQIVND (reference sequence).

The chain is built from TRBV19 and TRBJ2-7; D is unresolved. V dropped 1 base and J dropped 5 bases, with 15 bases sitting between them. The CDR3 contains 15 residues. Germline CDR1 is LNHDA and CDR2 is SQIVND (reference sequence). CDR3 residues: CASSIAIRTAHEQYF. The DNA for the CDR3 is TGTGCCAGTAGTATAGCGATTAGGACGGCGCACGAGCAGTACTTC.

V usage is TRBV18 and J usage is TRBJ2-7; maybe TRBD2 (6 bases). Trimming took 0 bases from V and 2 from J, leaving 11 bases between them. CDR1 is KGHSH and CDR2 is LQKENI in the germline V gene. The CDR3 runs to 15 residues. The CDR3 protein is CASSPPTSTPYEQYF. CDR3 nucleotide sequence: TGTGCCAGCTCACCACCAACTAGCACCCCCTACGAGCAGTACTTC.

DNA of the CDR3: TGTGCCAGCTCACTAGGGCCCCCAGGGCCCTCCTATAGCAATCAGCCCCAGCATTTT. Translating gives CASSLGPPGPSYSNQPQHF. The rearrangement joins TRBV18 to TRBJ1-5, with a tentative D call TRBD1 (5 bases). Germline V gene sequence: CDR1 KGHSH, CDR2 LQKENI. Trimming took off 4 bases at V and 0 bases at J, with 22 bases between the two ends. This CDR3 comprises 19 residues. The full variable domain, with the rest looked up from reference TRBV18 and TRBJ1-5, is NAGVMQNPRHLVRRRGQEARLRCSPMKGHSHVYWYRQLPEEGLKFMVYLQKENIIDESGMPKERFSAEFPKEGPSILRIQQVVRGDSAAYFCASSLGPPGPSYSNQPQHFGDGTRLSIL.

The CDR3 DNA is TGTGCCAGCAGTTTTAAAGGGGATACAAGTAACTATGGCTACACCTTC. Its protein is CASSFKGDTSNYGYTF. V gene TRBV27 combines with J gene TRBJ1-2; TRBD1 is a possible D gene (5 bases). Deletions cut 3 bases from V and 1 base from J, with 15 bases between. The germline gives CDR1 MNHEY, CDR2 SMNVEV (reference sequence). The CDR3 totals 16 residues.

The rearrangement joins TRBV27 to TRBJ2-7; 9 bases fit TRBD1. CDR1 and CDR2 from the germline V gene are MNHEY and SMNVEV (reference sequence). V lost 5 bases to trimming and J lost 2 bases; unmatched junction nucleotides: 4. This CDR3 has 14 residues. The CDR3 DNA is TGTGCCAGCAGTCCGAGGACAGGGGCCTACGAGCAGTACTTC. It specifies CASSPRTGAYEQYF.

CDR3 DNA: TGTGCCAGCAGTGAGAGTGTTGGAGGGGGCCGGGGTCAGCCCCAGCATTTT. Its translation: CASSESVGGGRGQPQHF. The chain uses TRBV6-1 and TRBJ1-5, with 7 bases matching TRBD1. Germline V gene sequence: CDR1 MNHNS, CDR2 SASEGT. V shed 3 bases, J shed 6 bases, and the junction held 14 bases outside the gene matches. The CDR3 length is 17 residues.

The chain couples TRBV4-1 to TRBJ1-3; D not certain. CDR3 size: 15 residues. The germline CDR1 and CDR2 sequences are MGHRA and YSYEKL. The V end was cut by 1 base, the J end by 0 bases, with 7 bases between. CDR3 residues: CASSQGLVSGNTIYF. The CDR3 region has the DNA TGCGCCAGCAGCCAAGGCCTGGTCTCTGGAAACACCATATATTTT.

This rearrangement joins TRBV5-1 to TRBJ1-2; 10 bases align to TRBD1. V lost 4 bases, J lost 0 bases, and 6 bases stayed unmatched. The length of the CDR3 is 16 residues. Germline lookup yields CDR1 SGHRS and CDR2 YFSETQ. The CDR3 sequence: CASSPGTGAPNYGYTF. The CDR3 coding sequence is TGCGCCAGCAGCCCCGGGACAGGGGCCCCTAACTATGGCTACACCTTC. Variable domain in full (rest from reference TRBV5-1 and TRBJ1-2): KAGVTQTPRYLIKTRGQQVTLSCSPISGHRSVSWYQQTPGQGLQFLFEYFSETQRNKGNFPGRFSGRQFSNSRSEMNVSTLELGDSALYLCASSPGTGAPNYGYTFGSGTRLTVV.

The chain carries TRBV6-6 and TRBJ2-3; 8 bases align to TRBD2. Germline V gene sequence: CDR1 MNHNY, CDR2 SVGAGI (reference sequence). The CDR3 is 14 residues long. J gave up 5 bases and V 6 bases, and 7 bases lay outside the gene matches. The CDR3: CASSPPGGGDTQYF. The CDR3 nucleotides read TGTGCCAGCAGCCCCCCGGGGGGGGGAGATACGCAGTATTTT.